This TCR beta chain was recorded in a study of CXCR3-negative and CXCR3-positive naive CD8 T cells. Study overall: Every library held about 1.5 +/- 0.3 million TRB reads, and the total came to about 135 million.

The CDR3 sequence is 12 residues long. The V gene's germline CDR1 is LGHNA and CDR2 YSLEER. UMI-tagged TRB cDNA libraries were built via 5' RACE. Reprocessing the 5' RACE reads, TCRdb reports a single entry for every CDR3 protein and omits DNA. This specimen shows tens of thousands of distinct CDR3 sequences; the ten leading clones hold 0.62%. Triplicates of 300,000 cells were sorted from each CD8+ T cell subset. Naive CD8+ T cells displayed a CD45RO-CCR7+CD27+CD95- phenotype. Of note for this clonotype: Its antigen is unknown.

Study-level points and caveats: Naive CXCR3-positive cells had TRB CDR3s more hydrophobic than those of CXCR3-negative naive cells.

The chain carries TRBV4-3 and TRBJ1-2. What was sequenced was naive CXCR3+ CD8+ T cells from blood. Subset: CD45RO-CCR7+CD27+CD95- naive CD8+ T cells expressing CXCR3 (TNR3+). The TCR originated in a human donor in good health. Some clones in this sample may be carry-over from other donors' samples. The CDR3 sequence: CASSGSNYGYTF.